Sequencing of this TCR beta chain was carried out in a study of T cells in Graves' hyperthyroidism and ophthalmopathy. Study-wide background: Peripheral blood was drawn at first diagnosis, prior to all treatment. General study points: Ophthalmopathy and stable hyperthyroidism were separated by a 13 V-J model.

This clonotype appeared a few times. As yet, its antigen is unknown. Uncontrolled infection, other autoimmune disease, pregnancy or lactation disqualified patients from enrolment. About 10 ml fresh peripheral blood yielded the PBMCs. What was amplified from RNA transcripts were TCR beta CDR3 regions. Carried out on the TCR CDR3, a first-round RT-PCR used the HTBI primer set. TCRdb re-called the multiplex PCR reads through MiXCR, storing one row per CDR3 protein. Of hundreds of thousands of distinct CDR3 sequences in the sample, roughly 15% were seen once. This CDR3 has 14 amino acids. Trimming took 1 base from V and 5 from J, leaving 8 bases between them. The germline V gene has CDR1 SGHTA and CDR2 FQGTGA.

The gene calls are TRBV7-3 and TRBJ2-2; D uncertain. Sample: blood. The receptor was derived from a woman aged 40 to 49 with Graves' ophthalmopathy. CDR3 nucleotide sequence: TGTGCCAGCAGCTTAAGGGCAGAGACCGGGGAGCTGTTTTTT. Encoded protein: CASSLRAETGELFF.